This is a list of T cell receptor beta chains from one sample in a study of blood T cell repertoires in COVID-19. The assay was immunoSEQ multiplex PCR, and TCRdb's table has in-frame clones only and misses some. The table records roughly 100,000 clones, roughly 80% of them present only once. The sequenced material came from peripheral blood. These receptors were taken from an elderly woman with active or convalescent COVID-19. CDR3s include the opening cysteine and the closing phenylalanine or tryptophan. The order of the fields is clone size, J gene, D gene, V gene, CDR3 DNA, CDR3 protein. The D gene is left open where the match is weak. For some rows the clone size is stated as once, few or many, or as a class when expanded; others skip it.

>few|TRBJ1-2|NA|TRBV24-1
TGTGCCACCCGCGCAGGGTATGGCTACACCTTC
CATRAGYGYTF
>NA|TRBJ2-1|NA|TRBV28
TGTGCCAGCAGTTTGGTCCGTGTGGGGGGTTCCCCCGAGCAGTTCTTC
CASSLVRVGGSPEQFF
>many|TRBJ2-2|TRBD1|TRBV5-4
TGTGCCAGCAGATTACAGGGGGGCACGACCGGGGAGCTGTTTTTT
CASRLQGGTTGELFF
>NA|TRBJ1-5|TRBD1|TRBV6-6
TGTGCCAGCAGTTCCCGGGACAGAGGTTCTCAGCCCCAGCATTTT
CASSSRDRGSQPQHF
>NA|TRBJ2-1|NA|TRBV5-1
TGCGCCAGCAGCTTGGCCGGGACAAGGGGCCACAATGAGCAGTTCTTC
CASSLAGTRGHNEQFF
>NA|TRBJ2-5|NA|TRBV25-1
TGTGCCAGCAGTGGACTAGAGACCCAGTACTTC
CASSGLETQYF
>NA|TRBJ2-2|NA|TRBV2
TGTGCCAGCATTGGGGGGGCGGCAGACGGGGAGCTGTTTTTT
CASIGGAADGELFF
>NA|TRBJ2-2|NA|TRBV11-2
TGTGCCAGCAGCTCGCCCGTACAGCTGAACACCGGGGAGCTGTTTTTT
CASSSPVQLNTGELFF
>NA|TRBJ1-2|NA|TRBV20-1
TGCACCCGCGAACCCGGCTACACCTTC
CTREPGYTF
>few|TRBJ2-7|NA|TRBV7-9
TGTGCCAGCAGCGCTATCGACAGATACGAGCAGTACTTC
CASSAIDRYEQYF
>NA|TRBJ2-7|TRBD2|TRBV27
TGTGCCAGCAGGGGACTAGCGGGGGGGCCAGGCGAGCAGTACTTC
CASRGLAGGPGEQYF
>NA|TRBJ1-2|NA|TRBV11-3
TGTGCCAGCAGCTTCGGGACTCTGAGGGGTTTGAGCTATGGCTACACCTTC
CASSFGTLRGLSYGYTF
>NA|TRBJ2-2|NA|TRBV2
TGTGCCAGCAGTGAGGGGCTTTACACCGGGGAGCTGTTTTTT
CASSEGLYTGELFF
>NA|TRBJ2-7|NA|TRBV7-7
TGTGCTAGCAGCTTAGTAGGACAGACCTACGAGCAGTACTTC
CASSLVGQTYEQYF
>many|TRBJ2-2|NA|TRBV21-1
TGTGCCAGCAGCACGTACCAGGGGGCGAAAATTATCGGGGAGCTGTTTTTT
CASSTYQGAKIIGELFF
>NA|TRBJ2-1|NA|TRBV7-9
TGTGCCAGCAGCTTAACCCAGGGTGACAATGAGCAGTTCTTC
CASSLTQGDNEQFF
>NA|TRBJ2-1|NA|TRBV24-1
TGTGCCACCAGTAAGGGCAGGGACTTACCCTCCTACAATGAGCAGTTCTTC
CATSKGRDLPSYNEQFF
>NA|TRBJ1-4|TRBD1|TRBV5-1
TGCGCCAGCAGCCCCAGACGACAGGGGGCACTCGGGGGTGAAAAACTGTTTTTT
CASSPRRQGALGGEKLFF
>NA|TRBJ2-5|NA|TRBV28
TGTGCCAGCAGCTCTACGTACCAAGAGACCCAGTACTTC
CASSSTYQETQYF
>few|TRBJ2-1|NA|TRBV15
TGTGCCACCAGCAGAGATCTAGTAGATGAGCAGTTCTTC
CATSRDLVDEQFF
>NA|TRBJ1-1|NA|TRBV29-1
TGCAGCGCCACCCGAGGACGGAGGACTGAAGCTTTCTTT
CSATRGRRTEAFF
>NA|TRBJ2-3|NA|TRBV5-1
TGCGCCAGCGCACGGACAGCTAGTGAAGATACGCAGTATTTT
CASARTASEDTQYF